Listed here are 16 T cell receptor beta chains from one sample, sequenced in a study of T cells in Graves' hyperthyroidism and ophthalmopathy. Amplification of TCR beta CDR3 regions used RNA as the template. A set of HTBI primers served as the primers for a first-round RT-PCR of the TCR CDR3. TCRdb redid the calling of the multiplex PCR reads with MiXCR, one entry per CDR3 protein. This repertoire shows more than 350,000 distinct CDR3 sequences, 12% to 15% found once; its top ten account for about 21%. Sequenced: blood. These receptors were collected from an older woman with Graves' ophthalmopathy.

This clonotype was seen repeatedly, ten times or more. The genes are TRBV5-1 and TRBJ2-7; a weak D match, TRBD2 (5 bases). Germline V gene lookup returns CDR1 SGHRS and CDR2 YFSETQ. With 3 bases removed from V and 3 bases from J, the gap between germline ends came to 10 bases. The CDR3 is made up of 13 amino acids. The CDR3 DNA is TGCGCCAGCAGCTATGAGGCGGGCTACGAGCAGTACTTC. It is translated as CASSYEAGYEQYF.

This clonotype came up a few times. V and J are TRBV5-1 and TRBJ2-5; 12 nucleotides align to TRBD2. The trim removed 4 bases at V and 5 bases at J, leaving 6 bases unmatched. Germline CDR1 reads SGHRS; CDR2 reads YFSETQ. This CDR3 has 15 residues. The CDR3 loop is CASSRLAGELETQYF. The CDR3 DNA sequence: TGCGCCAGCAGCCGACTAGCGGGAGAGTTGGAGACCCAGTACTTC.

This clonotype was counted many times. The CDR3 DNA is TGTGCCAGCAGCCATGCCTTGGGGGGCAATCAGCCCCAGCATTTT. Amino acids: CASSHALGGNQPQHF. V is TRBV3-1 and J is TRBJ1-5; tentatively, D is TRBD1 (5 bases). V gave up 3 bases and J gave up 2 bases, with 11 bases separating them. The CDR3 runs 15 residues. The V gene's germline CDR1 is LGHDT and CDR2 YNNKEL (reference sequence).

This clonotype was seen just once. This chain connects TRBV27 to TRBJ2-7; 8 bases agree with TRBD1. Germline V lookup: CDR1 MNHEY, CDR2 SMNVEV (reference sequence). The J segment lost 4 bases and the V segment lost 10 bases, leaving 15 bases of the junction unmatched. The CDR3 sequence is 15 residues long. CDR3 in DNA: TGTGCCACCAGCGAGTTGAGGACAGGGAGTTACGAGCAGTACTTC. This codes for CATSELRTGSYEQYF.

The sample holds a few counts of this clonotype. This chain joins TRBV20-1 and TRBJ1-6; 9 bases match TRBD1. The germline gives CDR1 DFQATT, CDR2 SNEGSKA (reference sequence). This CDR3 has 15 residues. Unmatched junction bases numbered 9, after V lost 6 bases and J lost 6 bases. CDR3 DNA: TGCAGTGCCCAACCAAGGACAGGGGTTAATTCACCCCTCCACTTT. It encodes CSAQPRTGVNSPLHF.

At least ten counts were recorded for this clonotype. This chain uses TRBV2 with TRBJ2-3, with TRBD2 matching 10 bases. V was pared by 4 bases and J by 2 bases, with 6 bases of the junction left unmatched. This CDR3 is 16 amino acids long. Germline lookup yields CDR1 SNHLY and CDR2 FYNNEI. The CDR3 is CASSVSSGGYTDTQYF. The CDR3 DNA is TGTGCCAGCAGTGTGAGTAGCGGGGGGTACACAGATACGCAGTATTTT. Full variable domain (outside the CDR3, taken from reference TRBV2 and TRBJ2-3): EPEVTQTPSHQVTQMGQEVILRCVPISNHLYFYWYRQILGQKVEFLVSFYNNEISEKSEIFDDQFSVERPDGSNFTLKIRSTKLEDSAMYFCASSVSSGGYTDTQYFGPGTRLTVL.

This clonotype came up many times. The rearrangement joins TRBV12-3 or TRBV12-4 to TRBJ1-1, with a possible D match to TRBD1 (5 bases). V lost 3 bases and J 1 base, leaving 6 bases between the germline ends. The CDR3 contains 13 residues. CDR3 loop: CASSFRENTEAFF. Written as DNA, the CDR3 is TGTGCCAGCAGTTTCAGGGAGAACACTGAAGCTTTCTTT.

This sequence joins TRBV12-3 or TRBV12-4 and TRBJ1-1, with TRBD1 as a possible D gene (5 bases). This CDR3 is 14 amino acids long. V was shortened by 4 bases and J by 1 base, with 10 bases between the two germline ends. CDR3 protein: CASSWGGGNTEAFF. The CDR3 DNA is TGTGCCAGCAGTTGGGGGGGGGGGAACACTGAAGCTTTCTTT.

This clonotype was observed a few times. The chain recombines TRBV24-1 with TRBJ2-1; D unresolved. Germline V CDR1 and CDR2: KGHDR, SFDVKD. V was clipped by 4 bases and J by 3 bases, with 6 bases between them. The CDR3 sequence is 13 residues long. CDR3: CATSDPNYNEQFF. CDR3 in DNA: TGTGCCACCAGTGACCCTAACTACAATGAGCAGTTCTTC.

This clonotype has at least ten counts. This sequence joins TRBV4-2 and TRBJ2-2, with 9 bases identical to TRBD1. This CDR3 comprises 18 residues. CDR1 and CDR2 from the germline V gene are LGHNA and YNFKEQ. Trimming cost V 1 base and J 4 bases; bases outside gene matches: 10. CDR3: CASSQVPGTGPSTGELFF. As DNA, the CDR3 is TGTGCCAGCAGCCAAGTACCCGGGACAGGGCCTTCCACCGGGGAGCTGTTTTTT.

J is TRBJ2-1 and V is TRBV19; the match to TRBD2 covers 8 bases. The length of the CDR3 is 12 residues. The V gene end was trimmed by 10 bases and the J gene end by 4 bases; junction bases not matched to a gene: 3. Germline-derived CDR1 and CDR2 are LNHDA and SQIVND (reference sequence). The CDR3 spells CATLAGYNEQFF. The CDR3 DNA is TGTGCCACCCTAGCGGGTTACAATGAGCAGTTCTTC.

This clonotype has ten or more counts. The chain has TRBV11-3 and TRBJ2-4; D may be TRBD2 (6 bases). This CDR3 spans 14 amino acids. The V gene lost 6 bases and the J gene lost 9 bases, with 18 bases spanning the gap. Germline V gene lookup returns CDR1 SGHNT and CDR2 YENEEA. CDR3 coding DNA: TGTGCCAGCAGTCAAGGGACGCCCGGGGGCATTCAGTACTTC. This sequence encodes CASSQGTPGGIQYF.

Turning to this clonotype: A much larger clone lies one base from this, so it may be a read error. The genes are TRBV11-3 and TRBJ2-7, with TRBD1 matching over 8 bases. The CDR3 runs 14 residues. V shed 6 bases and J 4 bases; nucleotides not matched to a gene: 8. Germline CDR1 SGHNT, CDR2 YENEEA. The CDR3, as DNA: TGTGCCAGCAGTCCACCGGGACAGGTTTACGAGCAGTACTTC. It specifies CASSPPGQVYEQYF.

This clonotype was observed a few times. The chain has TRBV6-1 and TRBJ2-7, with D perhaps matching TRBD1 or TRBD2 (6 bases each). Looked up from germline, CDR1 is MNHNS and CDR2 is SASEGT. The CDR3 spans 14 residues. The V end was cut by 5 bases, the J end by 3 bases, with 14 bases between. CDR3 residues: CASSRGDKGYEQYF. The CDR3 nucleotides read TGTGCCAGCAGTAGGGGGGACAAGGGCTACGAGCAGTACTTC.

This clonotype was seen repeatedly, ten times or more. J is TRBJ2-7 and V is TRBV6-2 or TRBV6-3; 9 bases match TRBD1. Trimming took 7 bases from V and 5 from J; bases not matched to a gene: 12. There are 15 residues in the CDR3. Germline loops: CDR1 MNHEY, CDR2 SVGEGT. In DNA form, the CDR3 reads TGTGCCAGCACAAAAATCCGGGACAGGGTCCACGAGCAGTACTTC. Protein sequence: CASTKIRDRVHEQYF.

This clonotype appeared many times. The chain carries TRBV7-2 and TRBJ2-7, with 11 bases aligning to TRBD2. V was pared by 2 bases and J by 7 bases, with 13 bases of the junction left unmatched. Germline V gene lookup returns CDR1 SGHTA and CDR2 FQGNSA. The CDR3 covers 17 residues. CDR3 sequence reads: CASSLLDLAGGRSEQYF. CDR3 nucleotides: TGTGCCAGCAGCTTACTGGATCTAGCGGGAGGAAGGAGTGAGCAGTACTTC.